This TCR beta chain was found in a study of blood T cell repertoires in COVID-19. TCRdb's table, derived via immunoSEQ multiplex PCR, lists solely in-frame clones and lacks some. The sample contains about 460,000 clones, approximately 90% of which appear only once. The germline CDR1 and CDR2 sequences are SQVTM and ANQGSEA. CDR3 length equals 12 residues. The V and J ends lost 8 bases and 4 bases, in that order; junction bases with no gene match: 6. Living in 24 US areas, the participants were between roughly 18 and 89 years of age. Donors were grouped by their self-reported clinical history. Cohort 3 donors counted as recovered after two negative PCRs, clearance, or resolved symptoms. The sample holds one count of this clone.

The chain recombines TRBV29-1 with TRBJ2-3; 7 bases are shared with TRBD2. Input material: PBMCs or T cells enriched from blood (not recorded which). This clonotype was sampled from a woman aged 55-70 years who had recovered from COVID-19. This CDR3 is CSISGVADTQYF. CDR3 DNA: TGCAGCATCAGCGGGGTTGCAGATACGCAGTATTTT.